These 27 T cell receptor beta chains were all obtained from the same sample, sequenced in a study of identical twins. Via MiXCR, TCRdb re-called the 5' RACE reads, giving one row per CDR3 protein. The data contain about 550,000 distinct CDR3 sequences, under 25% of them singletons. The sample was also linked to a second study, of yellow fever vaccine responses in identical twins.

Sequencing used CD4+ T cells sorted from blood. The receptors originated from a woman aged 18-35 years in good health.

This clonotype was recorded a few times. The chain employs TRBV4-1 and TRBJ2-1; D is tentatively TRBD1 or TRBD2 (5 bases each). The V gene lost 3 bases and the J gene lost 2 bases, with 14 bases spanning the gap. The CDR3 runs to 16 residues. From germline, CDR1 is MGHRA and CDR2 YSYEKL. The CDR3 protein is CASSHYGDPPYNEQFF. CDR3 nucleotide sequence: TGCGCCAGCAGCCATTACGGGGACCCTCCCTACAATGAGCAGTTCTTC.

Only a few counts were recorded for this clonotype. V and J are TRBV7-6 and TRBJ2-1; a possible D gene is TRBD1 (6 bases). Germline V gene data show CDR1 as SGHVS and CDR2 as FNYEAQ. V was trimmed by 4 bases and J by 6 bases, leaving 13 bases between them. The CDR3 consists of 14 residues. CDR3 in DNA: TGTGCCAGCAGCTGGACAGACAAGGGCAATGAGCAGTTCTTC. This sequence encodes CASSWTDKGNEQFF.

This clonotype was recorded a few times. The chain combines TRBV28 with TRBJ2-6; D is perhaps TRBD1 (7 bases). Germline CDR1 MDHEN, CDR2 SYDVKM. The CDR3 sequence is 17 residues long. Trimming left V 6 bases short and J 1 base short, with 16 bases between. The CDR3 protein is CASRAGGQLSGANVLTF. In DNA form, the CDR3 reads TGTGCCAGCAGGGCCGGGGGACAGCTTTCTGGGGCCAACGTCCTGACTTTC.

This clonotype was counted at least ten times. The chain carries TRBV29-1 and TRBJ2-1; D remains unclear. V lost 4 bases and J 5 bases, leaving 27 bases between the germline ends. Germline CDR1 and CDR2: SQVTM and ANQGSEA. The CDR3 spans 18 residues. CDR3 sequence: CSVVRLFSSATFDNEQFF. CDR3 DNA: TGCAGCGTTGTCCGTCTCTTTTCGAGCGCGACCTTCGACAATGAGCAGTTCTTC.

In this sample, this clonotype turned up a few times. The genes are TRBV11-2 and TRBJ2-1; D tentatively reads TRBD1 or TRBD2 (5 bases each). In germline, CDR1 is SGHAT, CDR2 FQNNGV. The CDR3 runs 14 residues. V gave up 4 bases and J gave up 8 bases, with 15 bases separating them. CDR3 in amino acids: CASSSMGVAHEQFF. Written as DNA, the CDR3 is TGTGCCAGCAGCTCGATGGGGGTTGCCCATGAGCAGTTCTTC.

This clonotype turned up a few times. The CDR3 region is CASSLAAGVINEQYF. For the CDR3, the DNA is TGTGCCAGCAGCTTAGCGGCAGGGGTCATCAACGAGCAGTACTTC. J is TRBJ2-7 and V is TRBV7-2, with a possible D match to TRBD1 (6 bases). This CDR3 region has 15 residues. Trimming left V 0 bases short and J 5 bases short, with 14 bases between. Germline CDR1 and CDR2: SGHTA and FQGNSA.

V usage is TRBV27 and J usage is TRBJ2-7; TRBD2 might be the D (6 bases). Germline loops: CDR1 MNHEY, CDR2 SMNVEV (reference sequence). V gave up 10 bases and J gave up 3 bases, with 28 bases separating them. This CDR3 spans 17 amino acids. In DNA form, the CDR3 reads TGTGCCACCCGTCCCCTCAGGGTGGTTAGCGGTCACTACGAGCAGTACGTC. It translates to CATRPLRVVSGHYEQYV.

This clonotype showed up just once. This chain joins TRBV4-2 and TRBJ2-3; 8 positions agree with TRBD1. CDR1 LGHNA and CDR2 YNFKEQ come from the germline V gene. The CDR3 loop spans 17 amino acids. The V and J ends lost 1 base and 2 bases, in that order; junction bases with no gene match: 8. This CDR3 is CASSQARQGALTDTQYF. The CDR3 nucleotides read TGTGCCAGCAGCCAAGCGCGGCAGGGGGCCCTCACAGATACGCAGTATTTT.

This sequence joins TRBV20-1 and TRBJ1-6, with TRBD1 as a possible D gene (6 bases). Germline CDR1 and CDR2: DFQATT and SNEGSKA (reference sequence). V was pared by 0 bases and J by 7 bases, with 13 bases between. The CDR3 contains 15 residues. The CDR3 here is CSAREGGPGNSPLHF. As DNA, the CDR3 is TGCAGTGCTAGAGAAGGGGGTCCGGGGAATTCACCCCTCCACTTT.

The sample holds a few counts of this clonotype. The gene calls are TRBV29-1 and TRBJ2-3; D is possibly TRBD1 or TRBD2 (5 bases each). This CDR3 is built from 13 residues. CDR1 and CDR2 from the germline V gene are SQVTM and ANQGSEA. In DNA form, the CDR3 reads TGCAGTTCCGGGACCTTTGCCACAGATACGCAGTATTTT. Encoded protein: CSSGTFATDTQYF.

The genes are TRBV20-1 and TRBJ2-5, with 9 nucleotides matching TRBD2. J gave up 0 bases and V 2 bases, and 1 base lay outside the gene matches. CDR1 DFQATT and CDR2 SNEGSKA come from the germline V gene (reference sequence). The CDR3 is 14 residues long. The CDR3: CSARLAGNQETQYF. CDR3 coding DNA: TGCAGTGCTAGACTAGCGGGGAACCAAGAGACCCAGTACTTC.

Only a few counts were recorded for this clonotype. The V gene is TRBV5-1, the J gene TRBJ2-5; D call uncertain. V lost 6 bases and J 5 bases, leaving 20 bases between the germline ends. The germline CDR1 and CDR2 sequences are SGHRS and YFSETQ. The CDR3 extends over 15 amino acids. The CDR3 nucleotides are TGCGCCAGCACCCCGGGCCTACAGCAGGCGGAGACCCAGTACTTC. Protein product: CASTPGLQQAETQYF.

This CDR3 is CASSQTGTVVNSPLHF. CDR3 sequence (DNA): TGCGCCAGCAGCCAAACCGGGACAGTGGTTAATTCACCCCTCCACTTT. The chain uses TRBV4-1 and TRBJ1-6; 7 bases match TRBD1. V was clipped by 2 bases and J by 6 bases; unmatched bases: 7. The length of the CDR3 is 16 residues. The germline gives CDR1 MGHRA, CDR2 YSYEKL.

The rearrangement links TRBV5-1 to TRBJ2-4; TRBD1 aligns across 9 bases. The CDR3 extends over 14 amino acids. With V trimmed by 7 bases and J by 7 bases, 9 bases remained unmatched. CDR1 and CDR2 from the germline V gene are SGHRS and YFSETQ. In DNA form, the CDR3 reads TGCGCCAGCTTGGACACAGGGGGCGAGAACATTCAGTACTTC. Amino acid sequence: CASLDTGGENIQYF.

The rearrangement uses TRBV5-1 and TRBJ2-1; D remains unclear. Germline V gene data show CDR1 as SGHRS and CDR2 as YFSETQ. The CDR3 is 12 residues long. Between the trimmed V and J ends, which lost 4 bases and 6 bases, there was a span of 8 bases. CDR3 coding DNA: TGCGCCAGCAGCGTGGATAGCAATGAGCAGTTCTTC. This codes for CASSVDSNEQFF. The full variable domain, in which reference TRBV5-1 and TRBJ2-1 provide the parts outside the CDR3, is KAGVTQTPRYLIKTRGQQVTLSCSPISGHRSVSWYQQTPGQGLQFLFEYFSETQRNKGNFPGRFSGRQFSNSRSEMNVSTLELGDSALYLCASSVDSNEQFFGPGTRLTVL.

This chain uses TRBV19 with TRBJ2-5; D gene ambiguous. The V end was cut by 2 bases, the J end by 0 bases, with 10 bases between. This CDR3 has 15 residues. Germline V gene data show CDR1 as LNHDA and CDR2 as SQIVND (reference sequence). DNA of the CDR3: TGTGCCAGTAGTATATTAGGGAACAACCAAGAGACCCAGTACTTC. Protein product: CASSILGNNQETQYF. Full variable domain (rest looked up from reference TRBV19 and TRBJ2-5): DGGITQSPKYLFRKEGQNVTLSCEQNLNHDAMYWYRQDPGQGLRLIYYSQIVNDFQKGDIAEGYSVSREKKESFPLTVTSAQKNPTAFYLCASSILGNNQETQYFGPGTRLLVL.

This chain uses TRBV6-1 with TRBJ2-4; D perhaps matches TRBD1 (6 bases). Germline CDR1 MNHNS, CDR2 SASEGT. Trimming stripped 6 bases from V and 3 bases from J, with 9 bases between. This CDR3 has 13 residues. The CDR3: CASSRDNKNIQYF. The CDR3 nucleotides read TGTGCCAGCAGCCGGGACAACAAAAACATTCAGTACTTC.

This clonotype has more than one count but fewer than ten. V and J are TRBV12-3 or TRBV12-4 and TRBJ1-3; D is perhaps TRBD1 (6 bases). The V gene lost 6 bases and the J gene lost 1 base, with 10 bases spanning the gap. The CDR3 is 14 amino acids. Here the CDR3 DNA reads TGTGCCAGCAGGCTGACAGGTTCTGGAAACACCATATATTTT. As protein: CASRLTGSGNTIYF.

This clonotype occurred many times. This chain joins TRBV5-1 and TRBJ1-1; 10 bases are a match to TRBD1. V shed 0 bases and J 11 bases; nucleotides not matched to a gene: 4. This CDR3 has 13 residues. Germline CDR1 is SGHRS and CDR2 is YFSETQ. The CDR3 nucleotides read TGCGCCAGCAGCTTGGTAGCGGGACAGGGGGCTTTCTTT. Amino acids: CASSLVAGQGAFF.

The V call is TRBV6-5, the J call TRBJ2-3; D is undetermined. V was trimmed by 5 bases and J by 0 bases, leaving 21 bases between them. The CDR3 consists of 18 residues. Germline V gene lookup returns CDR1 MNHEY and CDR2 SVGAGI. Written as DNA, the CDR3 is TGTGCCAGCAGTCCCTCGGTTATTCGGTCGGTGAGCACAGATACGCAGTATTTT. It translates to CASSPSVIRSVSTDTQYF.

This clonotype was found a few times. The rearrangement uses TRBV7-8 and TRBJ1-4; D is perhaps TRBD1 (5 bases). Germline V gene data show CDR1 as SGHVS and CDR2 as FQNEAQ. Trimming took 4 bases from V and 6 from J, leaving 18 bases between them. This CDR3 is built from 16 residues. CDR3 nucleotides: TGTGCCAGCAGCTCTAAACCGGGAGGAGGGGATGAAAAACTGTTTTTT. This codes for CASSSKPGGGDEKLFF.

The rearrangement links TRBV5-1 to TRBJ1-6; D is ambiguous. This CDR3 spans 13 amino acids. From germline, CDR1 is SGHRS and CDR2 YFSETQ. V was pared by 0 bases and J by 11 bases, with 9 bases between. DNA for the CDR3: TGCGCCAGCAGCTTGGAGGAGGAGGCACCCCTCCACTTT. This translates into CASSLEEEAPLHF.

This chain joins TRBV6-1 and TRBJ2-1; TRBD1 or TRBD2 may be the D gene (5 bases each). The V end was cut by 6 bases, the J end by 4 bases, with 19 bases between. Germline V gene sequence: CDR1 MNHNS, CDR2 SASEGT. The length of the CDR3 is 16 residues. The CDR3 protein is CASSRLGVASYNEQFF. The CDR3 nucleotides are TGTGCCAGCAGCCGCTTGGGGGTAGCATCTTACAATGAGCAGTTCTTC.

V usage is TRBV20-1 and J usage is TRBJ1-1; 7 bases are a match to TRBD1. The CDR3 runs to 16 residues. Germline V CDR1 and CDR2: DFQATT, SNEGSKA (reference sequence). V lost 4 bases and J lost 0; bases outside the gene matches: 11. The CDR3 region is CSATRQGSNLNTEAFF. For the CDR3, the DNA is TGCAGTGCTACCCGACAGGGTTCCAATTTGAACACTGAAGCTTTCTTT.

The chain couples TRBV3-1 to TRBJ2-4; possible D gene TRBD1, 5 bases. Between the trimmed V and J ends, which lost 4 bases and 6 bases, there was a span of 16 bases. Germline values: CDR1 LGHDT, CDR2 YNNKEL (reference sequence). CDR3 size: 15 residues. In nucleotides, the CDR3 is TGTGCCAGCAGCCGGGTCAGGGCGGATGTAAACATTCAGTACTTC. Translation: CASSRVRADVNIQYF.

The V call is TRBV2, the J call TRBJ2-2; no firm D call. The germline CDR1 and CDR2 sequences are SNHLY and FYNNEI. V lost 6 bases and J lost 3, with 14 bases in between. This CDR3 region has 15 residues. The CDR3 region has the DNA TGTGCCAGCAGGGGCCTCACAGTGGACACCGGGGAGCTGTTTTTT. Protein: CASRGLTVDTGELFF.

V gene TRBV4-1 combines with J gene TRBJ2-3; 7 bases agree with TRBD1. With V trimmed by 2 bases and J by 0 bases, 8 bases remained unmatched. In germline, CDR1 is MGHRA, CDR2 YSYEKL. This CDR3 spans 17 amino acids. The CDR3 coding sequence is TGCGCCAGCAGCCAAACCCCTCAACAGGGGAGCACAGATACGCAGTATTTT. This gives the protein CASSQTPQQGSTDTQYF.